This TCR beta chain was recorded in a study of blood T cells in healthy people across ages. The authors ran a second PCR of 7 to 11 cycles using a sample-barcoded 5' primer and a J-beta primer mix. TCRdb independently ran MiXCR on the 5' RACE reads; one entry per CDR3 protein. Of about 690,000 distinct CDR3 sequences in the sample, 40% to 45% were seen once. V shed 5 bases and J shed 6 bases, with 17 bases lying between them. The CDR3 covers 15 residues. The germline gives CDR1 SGHTA, CDR2 FQGNSA. Sample: blood. The receptor was derived from a man older than 75 in good health. The chain carries TRBV7-2 and TRBJ2-1, with D maybe TRBD1 (6 bases). CDR3 sequence: CASSVSRGAPNEQFF. CDR3 DNA sequence: TGTGCCAGCAGCGTTAGCAGGGGCGCCCCCAATGAGCAGTTCTTC.